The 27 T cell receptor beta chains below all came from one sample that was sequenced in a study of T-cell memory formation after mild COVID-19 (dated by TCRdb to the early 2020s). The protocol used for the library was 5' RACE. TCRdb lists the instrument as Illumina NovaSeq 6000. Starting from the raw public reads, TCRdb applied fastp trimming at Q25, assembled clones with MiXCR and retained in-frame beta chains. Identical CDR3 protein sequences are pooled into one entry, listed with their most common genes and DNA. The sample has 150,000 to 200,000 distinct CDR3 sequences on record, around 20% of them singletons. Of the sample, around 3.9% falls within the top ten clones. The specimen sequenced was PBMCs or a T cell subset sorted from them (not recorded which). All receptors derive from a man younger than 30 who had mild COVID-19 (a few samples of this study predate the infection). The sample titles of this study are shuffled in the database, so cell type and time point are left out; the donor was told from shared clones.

CDR3 region: CASSRDRSRTF. CDR3 nucleotides: TGCGCCAGCAGCCGAGACAGGTCGAGGACCTTC. This chain connects TRBV4-1 to TRBJ1-2; TRBD1 is a possible D gene (6 bases). This CDR3 has 11 amino acids. V gave up 4 bases and J gave up 14 bases, with 14 bases separating them. CDR1 and CDR2 from the germline V gene are MGHRA and YSYEKL.

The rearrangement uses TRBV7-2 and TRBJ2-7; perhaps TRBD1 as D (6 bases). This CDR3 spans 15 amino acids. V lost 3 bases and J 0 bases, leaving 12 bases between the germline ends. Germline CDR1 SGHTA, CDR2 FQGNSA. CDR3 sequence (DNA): TGTGCCAGCAGCTTCCAGACAGGCCACTCCTACGAGCAGTACTTC. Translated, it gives CASSFQTGHSYEQYF.

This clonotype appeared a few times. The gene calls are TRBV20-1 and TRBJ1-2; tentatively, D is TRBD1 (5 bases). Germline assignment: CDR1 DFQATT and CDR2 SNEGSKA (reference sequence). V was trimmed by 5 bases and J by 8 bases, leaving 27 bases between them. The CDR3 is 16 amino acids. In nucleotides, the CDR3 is TGCAGTGCTTCCCGTTCTTCCGGGACGGCGCCTTTGGGCTACACCTTC. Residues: CSASRSSGTAPLGYTF.

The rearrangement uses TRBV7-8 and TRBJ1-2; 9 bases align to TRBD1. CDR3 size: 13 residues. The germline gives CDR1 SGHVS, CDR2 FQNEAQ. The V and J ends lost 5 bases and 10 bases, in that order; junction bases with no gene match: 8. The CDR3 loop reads CASSPRQGGAYTF. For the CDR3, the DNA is TGTGCCAGCAGCCCGCGACAGGGGGGCGCCTACACCTTC.

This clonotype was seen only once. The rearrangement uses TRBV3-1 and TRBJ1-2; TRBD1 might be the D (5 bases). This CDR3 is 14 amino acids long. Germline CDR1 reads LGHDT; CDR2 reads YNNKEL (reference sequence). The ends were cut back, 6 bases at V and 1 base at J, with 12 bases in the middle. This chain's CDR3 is CASSQGPGNYGYTF. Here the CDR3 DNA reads TGTGCCAGCAGTCAGGGACCGGGTAACTATGGCTACACCTTC.

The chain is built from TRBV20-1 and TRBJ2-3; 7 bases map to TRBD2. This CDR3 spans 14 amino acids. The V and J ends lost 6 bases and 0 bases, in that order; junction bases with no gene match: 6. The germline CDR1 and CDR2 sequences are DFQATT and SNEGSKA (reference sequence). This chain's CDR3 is CSAWEGTSTDTQYF. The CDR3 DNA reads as TGCAGTGCCTGGGAGGGTACTAGCACAGATACGCAGTATTTT.

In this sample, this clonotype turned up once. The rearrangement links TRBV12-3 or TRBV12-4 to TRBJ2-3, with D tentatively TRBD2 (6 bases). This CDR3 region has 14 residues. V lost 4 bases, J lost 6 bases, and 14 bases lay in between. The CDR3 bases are TGTGCCAGCAGTTACGACGCGGGGCAGGATACGCAGTATTTT. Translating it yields CASSYDAGQDTQYF.

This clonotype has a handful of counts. DNA of the CDR3: TGTGCCAGCAGCCCCCGGGATGAAAAACTGTTTTTT. As protein: CASSPRDEKLFF. The chain combines TRBV3-1 with TRBJ1-4, with unresolved D. The CDR3 loop spans 12 amino acids. Germline CDR1 LGHDT, CDR2 YNNKEL (reference sequence). V lost 4 bases to trimming and J lost 6 bases, with 6 bases between them.

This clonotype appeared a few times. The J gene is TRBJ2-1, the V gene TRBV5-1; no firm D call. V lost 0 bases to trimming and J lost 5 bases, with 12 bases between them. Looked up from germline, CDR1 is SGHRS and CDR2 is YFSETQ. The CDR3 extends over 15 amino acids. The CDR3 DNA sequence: TGCGCCAGCAGCTTGGCGTTATTCGGCAACAATGAGCAGTTCTTC. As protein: CASSLALFGNNEQFF.

CDR3 bases: TGTGCCACCAGCAGAGACAGAGGGGACACAGATACGCAGTATTTT. Protein: CATSRDRGDTDTQYF. The J gene is TRBJ2-3, the V gene TRBV15; D possibly matches TRBD1 or TRBD2 (5 bases each). Trimming pared 0 bases from V and 2 bases from J, leaving 9 bases between. The CDR3 covers 15 residues. Germline V lookup: CDR1 LNHNV, CDR2 YYDKDF (reference sequence).

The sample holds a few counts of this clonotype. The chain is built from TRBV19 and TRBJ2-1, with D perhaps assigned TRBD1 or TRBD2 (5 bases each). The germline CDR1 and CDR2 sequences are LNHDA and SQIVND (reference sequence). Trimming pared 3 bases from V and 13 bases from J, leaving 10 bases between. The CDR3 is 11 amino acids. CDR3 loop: CASSIGAGQFF. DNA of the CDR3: TGTGCCAGTAGTATCGGGGCCGGTCAGTTCTTC.

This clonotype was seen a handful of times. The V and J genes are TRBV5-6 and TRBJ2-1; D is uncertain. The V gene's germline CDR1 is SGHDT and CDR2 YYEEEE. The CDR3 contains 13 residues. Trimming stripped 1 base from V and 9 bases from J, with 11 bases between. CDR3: CASSLLRTVEQFF. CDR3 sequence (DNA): TGTGCCAGCAGCTTGCTCAGGACCGTTGAGCAGTTCTTC.

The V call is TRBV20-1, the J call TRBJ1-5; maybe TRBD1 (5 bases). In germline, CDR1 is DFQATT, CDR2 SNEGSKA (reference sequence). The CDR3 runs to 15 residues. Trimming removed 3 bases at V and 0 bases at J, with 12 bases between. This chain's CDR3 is CSARGPGYSNQPQHF. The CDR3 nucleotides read TGCAGTGCTAGGGGGCCGGGCTATAGCAATCAGCCCCAGCATTTT.

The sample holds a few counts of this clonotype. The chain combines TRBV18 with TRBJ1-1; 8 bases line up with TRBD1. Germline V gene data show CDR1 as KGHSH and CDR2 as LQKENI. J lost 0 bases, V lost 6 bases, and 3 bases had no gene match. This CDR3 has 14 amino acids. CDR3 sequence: CASSRTGMNTEAFF. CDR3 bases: TGTGCCAGCTCGAGGACAGGGATGAACACTGAAGCTTTCTTT.

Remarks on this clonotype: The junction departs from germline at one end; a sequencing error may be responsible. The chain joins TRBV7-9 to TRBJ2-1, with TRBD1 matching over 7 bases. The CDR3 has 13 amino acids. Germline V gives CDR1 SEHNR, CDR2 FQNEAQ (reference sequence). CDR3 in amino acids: CASSSNQGTAPSF. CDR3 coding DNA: TGTGCCAGCAGCTCGAATCAGGGGACAGCACCAAGCTTC.

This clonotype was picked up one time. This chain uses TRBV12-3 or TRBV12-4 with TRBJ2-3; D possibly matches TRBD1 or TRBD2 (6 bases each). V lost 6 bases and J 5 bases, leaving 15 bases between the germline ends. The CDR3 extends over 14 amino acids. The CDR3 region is CASREGGSRDTQYF. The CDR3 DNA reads TGTGCCAGCAGGGAGGGGGGCTCTAGAGATACGCAGTATTTT.

The CDR3 sequence is CASRKNNYGYTF. The DNA for the CDR3 is TGTGCCAGCAGAAAAAATAACTATGGCTACACCTTC. V and J are TRBV6-2 or TRBV6-3 and TRBJ1-2; D is unclear. V lost 6 bases and J lost 1, with 6 bases in between. This CDR3 comprises 12 residues. Germline lookup yields CDR1 MNHEY and CDR2 SVGEGT.

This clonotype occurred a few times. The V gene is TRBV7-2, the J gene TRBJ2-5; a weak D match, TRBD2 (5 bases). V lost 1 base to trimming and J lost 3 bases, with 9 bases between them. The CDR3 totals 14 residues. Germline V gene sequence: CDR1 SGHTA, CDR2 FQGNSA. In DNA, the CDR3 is TGTGCCAGCAGCTTAGTGAGGACTGAAGAGACCCAGTACTTC. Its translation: CASSLVRTEETQYF.

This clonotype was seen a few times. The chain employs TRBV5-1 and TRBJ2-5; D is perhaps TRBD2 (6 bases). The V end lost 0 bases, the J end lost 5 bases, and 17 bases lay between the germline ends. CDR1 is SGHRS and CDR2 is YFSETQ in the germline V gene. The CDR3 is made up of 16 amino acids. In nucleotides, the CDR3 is TGCGCCAGCAGCTTGGGGGGTCTAGCGAGTGGTGAGACCCAGTACTTC. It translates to CASSLGGLASGETQYF.

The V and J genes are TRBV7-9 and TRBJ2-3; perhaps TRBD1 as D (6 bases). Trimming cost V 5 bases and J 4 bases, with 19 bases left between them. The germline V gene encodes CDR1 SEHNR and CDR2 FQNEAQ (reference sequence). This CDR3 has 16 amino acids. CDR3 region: CASSPIIEQGPDTQYF. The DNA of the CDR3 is TGTGCCAGCAGCCCCATCATTGAACAGGGCCCAGATACGCAGTATTTT.

The CDR3, as DNA: TGTGCCAGCACCCTTTGGACACTTAACTATGGCTACACCTTC. Encoded protein: CASTLWTLNYGYTF. The J gene is TRBJ1-2, the V gene TRBV6-2 or TRBV6-3, with D possibly being TRBD1 (5 bases). The CDR3 consists of 14 residues. V was cut by 7 bases and J by 1 base, with 13 bases left in between. CDR1 and CDR2 (germline): MNHEY, SVGEGT.

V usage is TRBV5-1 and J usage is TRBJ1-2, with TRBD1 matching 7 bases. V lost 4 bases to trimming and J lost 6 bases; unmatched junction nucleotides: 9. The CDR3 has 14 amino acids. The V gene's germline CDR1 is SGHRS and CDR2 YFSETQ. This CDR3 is CASSQGGGFDGYTF. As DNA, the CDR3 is TGCGCCAGCAGCCAGGGGGGAGGGTTTGATGGCTACACCTTC.

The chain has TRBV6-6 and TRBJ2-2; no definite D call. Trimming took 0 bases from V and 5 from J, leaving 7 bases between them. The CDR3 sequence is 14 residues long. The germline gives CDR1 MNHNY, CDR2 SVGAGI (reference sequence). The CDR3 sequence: CASSYSSGTGELFF. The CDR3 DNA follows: TGTGCCAGCAGTTACTCTTCCGGGACCGGGGAGCTGTTTTTT.

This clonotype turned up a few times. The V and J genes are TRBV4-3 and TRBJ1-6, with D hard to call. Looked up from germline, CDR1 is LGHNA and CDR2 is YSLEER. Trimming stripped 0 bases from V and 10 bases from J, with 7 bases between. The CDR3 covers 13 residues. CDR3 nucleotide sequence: TGCGCCAGCAGCCAAGATCAACAGTCACCCCTCCACTTT. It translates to CASSQDQQSPLHF.

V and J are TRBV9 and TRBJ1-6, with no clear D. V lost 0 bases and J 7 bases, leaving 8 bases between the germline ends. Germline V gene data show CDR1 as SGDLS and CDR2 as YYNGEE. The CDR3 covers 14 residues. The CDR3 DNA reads TGTGCCAGCAGCGTAGATGGGTCCAATTCACCCCTCCACTTT. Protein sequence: CASSVDGSNSPLHF. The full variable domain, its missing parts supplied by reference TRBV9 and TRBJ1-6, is DSGVTQTPKHLITATGQRVTLRCSPRSGDLSVYWYQQSLDQGLQFLIQYYNGEERAKGNILERFSAQQFPDLHSELNLSSLELGDSALYFCASSVDGSNSPLHFGNGTRLTVT.

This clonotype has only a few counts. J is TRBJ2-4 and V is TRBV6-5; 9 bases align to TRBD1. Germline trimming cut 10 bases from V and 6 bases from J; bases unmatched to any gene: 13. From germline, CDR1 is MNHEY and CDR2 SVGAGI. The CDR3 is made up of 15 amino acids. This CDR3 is CATKPSWDRVNIQYF. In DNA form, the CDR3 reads TGTGCCACAAAGCCGAGCTGGGACAGGGTAAACATTCAGTACTTC.

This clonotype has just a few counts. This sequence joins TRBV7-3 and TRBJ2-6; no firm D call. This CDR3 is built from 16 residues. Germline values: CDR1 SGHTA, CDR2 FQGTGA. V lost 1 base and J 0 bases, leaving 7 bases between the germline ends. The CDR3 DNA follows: TGTGCCAGCAGCTTAATATGGAGCTCTGGGGCCAACGTCCTGACTTTC. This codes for CASSLIWSSGANVLTF.